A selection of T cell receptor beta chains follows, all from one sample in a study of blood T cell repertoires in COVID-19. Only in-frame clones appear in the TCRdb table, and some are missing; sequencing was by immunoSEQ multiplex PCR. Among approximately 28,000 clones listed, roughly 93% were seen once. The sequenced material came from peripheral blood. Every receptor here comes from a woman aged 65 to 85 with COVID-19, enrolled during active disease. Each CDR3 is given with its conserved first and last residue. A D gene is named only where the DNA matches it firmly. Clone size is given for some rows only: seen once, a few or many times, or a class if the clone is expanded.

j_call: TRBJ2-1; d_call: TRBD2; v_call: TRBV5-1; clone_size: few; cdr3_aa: CASEKVGTSLYNEQFF; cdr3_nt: TGCGCCAGTGAGAAGGTGGGGACTAGCCTCTACAATGAGCAGTTCTTC
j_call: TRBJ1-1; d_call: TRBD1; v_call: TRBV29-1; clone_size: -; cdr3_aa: CSVPDRGIGEAFF; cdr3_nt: TGCAGCGTTCCGGACAGGGGGATAGGAGAAGCTTTCTTT
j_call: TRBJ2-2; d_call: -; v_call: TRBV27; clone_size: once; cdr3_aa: CASSFGLNGAGELFF; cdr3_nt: TGTGCCAGCAGTTTTGGTCTCAACGGGGCCGGGGAGCTGTTTTTT
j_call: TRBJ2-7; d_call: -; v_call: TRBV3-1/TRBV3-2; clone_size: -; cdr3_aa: CASSAVRTTPYEQYF; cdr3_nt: TGTGCCAGCAGCGCAGTTAGGACTACCCCCTACGAGCAGTACTTC
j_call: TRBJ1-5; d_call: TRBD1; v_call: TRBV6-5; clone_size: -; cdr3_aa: CATALGDSVNQPQHF; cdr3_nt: TGTGCCACCGCTTTGGGGGACAGTGTCAATCAGCCCCAGCATTTT
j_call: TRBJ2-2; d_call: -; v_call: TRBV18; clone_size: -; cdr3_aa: CASSPEIGGSNTGELFF; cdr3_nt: TGTGCCAGCTCACCCGAAATAGGCGGAAGTAACACCGGGGAGCTGTTTTTT
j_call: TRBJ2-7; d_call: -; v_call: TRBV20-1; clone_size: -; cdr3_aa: CSASLQSYEQYF; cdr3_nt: TGCAGTGCTAGTCTCCAGTCCTACGAGCAGTACTTC
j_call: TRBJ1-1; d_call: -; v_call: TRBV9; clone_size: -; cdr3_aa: CASSVDQVEAFF; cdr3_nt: TGTGCCAGCAGCGTAGACCAGGTTGAAGCTTTCTTT
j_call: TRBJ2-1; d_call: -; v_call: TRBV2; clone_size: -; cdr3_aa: CASRLLVFYEQFF; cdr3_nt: TGTGCCAGCAGACTACTAGTTTTCTATGAGCAGTTCTTC
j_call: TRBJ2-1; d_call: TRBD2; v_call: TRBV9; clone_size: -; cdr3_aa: CASSSGGTTLYNEQFF; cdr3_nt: TGTGCCAGCAGCTCAGGCGGGACTACACTATACAATGAGCAGTTCTTC
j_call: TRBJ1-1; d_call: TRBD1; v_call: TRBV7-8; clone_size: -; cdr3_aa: CASSLVSVGTGRAFF; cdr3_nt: TGTGCCAGCAGCTTAGTTTCTGTAGGGACAGGGCGAGCTTTCTTT
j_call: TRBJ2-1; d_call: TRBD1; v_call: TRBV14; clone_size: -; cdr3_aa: CASSRVSGTDLYNEQFF; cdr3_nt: TGTGCCAGCAGCCGAGTTTCCGGGACAGATTTATACAATGAGCAGTTCTTC
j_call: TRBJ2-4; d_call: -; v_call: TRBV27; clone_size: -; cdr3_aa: CASSLYRTANIQYF; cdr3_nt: TGTGCCAGCAGTTTATACAGGACAGCAAACATTCAGTACTTC
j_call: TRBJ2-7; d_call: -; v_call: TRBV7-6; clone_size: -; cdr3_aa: CASSPLMGAPFYEQYF; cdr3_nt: TGTGCCAGCAGCCCCTTGATGGGAGCCCCCTTCTACGAGCAGTACTTC
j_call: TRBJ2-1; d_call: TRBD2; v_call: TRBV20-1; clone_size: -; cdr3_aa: CSAARLAGQFF; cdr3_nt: TGCAGTGCTGCTCGACTAGCGGGGCAGTTCTTC
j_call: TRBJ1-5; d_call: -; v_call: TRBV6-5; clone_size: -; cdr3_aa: CASSYAREGQPQHF; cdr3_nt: TGTGCCAGCAGTTATGCTAGGGAGGGTCAGCCCCAGCATTTT
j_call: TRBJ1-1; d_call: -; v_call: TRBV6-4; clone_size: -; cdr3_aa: CASSHRENTEAFF; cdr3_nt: TGTGCCAGCAGCCACAGGGAGAACACTGAAGCTTTCTTT
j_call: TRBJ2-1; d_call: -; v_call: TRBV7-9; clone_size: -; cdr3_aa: CASSLRLAPPGYEQFF; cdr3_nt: TGTGCCAGCAGCTTAAGGCTAGCGCCCCCCGGGTATGAGCAGTTCTTC
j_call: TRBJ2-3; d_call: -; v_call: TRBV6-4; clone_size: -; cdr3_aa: CASSAGIEDTQYF; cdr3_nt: TGTGCCAGCAGTGCCGGGATAGAAGATACGCAGTATTTT
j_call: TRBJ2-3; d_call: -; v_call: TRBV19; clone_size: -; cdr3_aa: CASSIGAGAADTQYF; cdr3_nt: TGTGCCAGTAGTATCGGTGCGGGGGCGGCGGATACGCAGTATTTT
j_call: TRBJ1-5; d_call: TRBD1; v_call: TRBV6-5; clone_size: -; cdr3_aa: CASRRQGNQPQHF; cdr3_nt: TGTGCCAGCAGGAGACAGGGGAATCAGCCCCAGCATTTT
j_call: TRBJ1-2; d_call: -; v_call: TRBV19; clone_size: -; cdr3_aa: CASSMGVNYGYTF; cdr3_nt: TGTGCCAGTAGTATGGGAGTCAACTATGGCTACACCTTC
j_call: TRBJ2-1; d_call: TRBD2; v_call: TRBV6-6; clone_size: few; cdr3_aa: CASSNLRGNEQFF; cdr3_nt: TGTGCCAGCAGCAACCTGCGGGGGAATGAGCAGTTCTTC
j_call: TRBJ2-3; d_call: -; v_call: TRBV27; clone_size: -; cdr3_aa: CASSRQALIDTQYF; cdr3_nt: TGTGCCAGCAGCCGTCAGGCTTTGATAGATACGCAGTATTTT
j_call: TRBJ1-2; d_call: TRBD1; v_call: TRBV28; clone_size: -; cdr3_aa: CASSTSGQGARGYTF; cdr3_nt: TGTGCCAGCAGTACCTCCGGACAGGGGGCGAGGGGCTACACCTTC